The 8 T cell receptor beta chains in this list originate from one sample, sequenced in a study of T cells in Graves' hyperthyroidism and ophthalmopathy. What was amplified from RNA transcripts were TCR beta CDR3 regions. With the HTBI primer set, the TCR CDR3 went through a first round of RT-PCR. TCRdb itself ran the multiplex PCR reads through MiXCR, one entry per CDR3 protein. The data contain hundreds of thousands of distinct CDR3 sequences, approximately 23% of them seen just once; the ten biggest clones take up 49%. Sequencing used blood. These receptors all stem from a woman aged 70-85 years with Graves' ophthalmopathy.

The chain joins TRBV3-1 to TRBJ1-2; unclear D gene. Trimming pared 1 base from V and 5 bases from J, leaving 5 bases between. The germline gives CDR1 LGHDT, CDR2 YNNKEL (reference sequence). This CDR3 is 12 amino acids long. The CDR3 DNA sequence: TGTGCCAGCAGCCAAGGCGAGTATGGCTACACCTTC. This sequence encodes CASSQGEYGYTF.

This clonotype turned up a few times. The chain combines TRBV29-1 with TRBJ2-3; no clear D gene. Between the trimmed V and J ends, which lost 1 base and 2 bases, there was a span of 7 bases. The CDR3 runs 13 residues. The germline V gene encodes CDR1 SQVTM and CDR2 ANQGSEA. In nucleotides, the CDR3 is TGCAGCGTTGAAGTAGGGTTCACAGATACGCAGTATTTT. Translation: CSVEVGFTDTQYF.

The chain employs TRBV6-2 or TRBV6-3 and TRBJ2-1; 12 bases align to TRBD2. The CDR3 runs 15 residues. The V gene end was trimmed by 0 bases and the J gene end by 10 bases; junction bases not matched to a gene: 4. In germline, CDR1 is MNHEY, CDR2 SVGEGT. Here the CDR3 DNA reads TGTGCCAGCAGTTACTCGACTAGCGGGGGTAGGGAGCAGTTCTTC. This codes for CASSYSTSGGREQFF.

About this clonotype itself: A read error may be the cause here, since a much bigger clone is one base away. The chain has TRBV12-3 or TRBV12-4 and TRBJ2-5; 7 bases map to TRBD2. V shed 2 bases, J shed 5 bases, and the junction held 2 bases outside the gene matches. There are 13 residues in the CDR3. The CDR3 DNA reads as TGTGCCAGCAGTTTAATGGGGGGGGAGACCCAGTACTTC. Translating it yields CASSLMGGETQYF.

The V gene is TRBV6-5, the J gene TRBJ2-7; D call uncertain. Trimming left V 0 bases short and J 6 bases short, with 6 bases between. This CDR3 has 12 amino acids. Germline V gene data show CDR1 as MNHEY and CDR2 as SVGAGI. In DNA form, the CDR3 reads TGTGCCAGCAGTTACTCGCCAGGCGAGCAGTACTTC. Protein sequence: CASSYSPGEQYF.

Ten or more counts support this clonotype. DNA of the CDR3: TGCAGCGTTGGAATCGGGACAAACGATTACGAGCAGTACTTC. Translation gives CSVGIGTNDYEQYF. The chain combines TRBV29-1 with TRBJ2-7; the D gene is possibly TRBD1 (6 bases). V gave up 4 bases and J gave up 4 bases, with 17 bases separating them. CDR3 length: 14 residues. Looked up from germline, CDR1 is SQVTM and CDR2 is ANQGSEA.

The rearrangement links TRBV20-1 to TRBJ2-3; TRBD2 matches 16 bases. The length of the CDR3 is 17 residues. In germline, CDR1 is DFQATT, CDR2 SNEGSKA (reference sequence). V dropped 6 bases and J dropped 7; count of bases not matched to a gene: 13. In DNA, the CDR3 is TGCAGTGCCCCACTGGGACTAGCGGGAGGGGATATCCATACGCAGTATTTT. Residues: CSAPLGLAGGDIHTQYF.

The chain is built from TRBV3-1 and TRBJ1-4, with unresolved D. The ends were cut back, 1 base at V and 2 bases at J, with 5 bases in the middle. Germline CDR1 is LGHDT and CDR2 is YNNKEL (reference sequence). CDR3 length: 14 amino acids. For the CDR3, the DNA is TGTGCCAGCAGCCAAGTGGGTACTAATGAAAAACTGTTTTTT. It yields the protein CASSQVGTNEKLFF.